The rows below give T cell receptor beta chains drawn from one sample of a study of identical twins. TCRdb ran MiXCR on the 5' RACE reads and lists one entry per CDR3 protein. In the table there are nearly 650,000 distinct CDR3 sequences, just over 7% of which are singletons. This sample also belongs to another study, concerning yellow fever vaccine responses in identical twins.

Sequenced material: PBMCs. These receptors all stem from a young woman in good health. CDR3s include the opening cysteine and the closing phenylalanine or tryptophan. Rows give clone size only sometimes, using once, few, many, or a class for an expanded clone.

j_call,v_call,clone_size,cdr3_aa
TRBJ2-2,TRBV18,few,CASQNRYTGELFF
TRBJ1-3,TRBV12-3/TRBV12-4,many,CASSLGQFGNTIYF
TRBJ1-1,TRBV12-3/TRBV12-4,NA,CASSSGAGDTEAFF
TRBJ2-7,TRBV29-1,NA,CSVEDRTYEQYF
TRBJ2-1,TRBV7-9,NA,CASPLGQRPHEQFF
TRBJ2-7,TRBV29-1,many,CSVAVLAGVGEQYF
TRBJ2-1,TRBV3-1,few,CASSHGTGSLYEQFF
TRBJ1-2,TRBV3-1,few,CASNPGATIYGYTF
TRBJ2-3,TRBV28,NA,CASSLWKASTVDTQYF
TRBJ2-2,TRBV6-1,NA,CASSEPIGNTGELFF
TRBJ1-1,TRBV7-9,many,CASSLPGLNTEAFF
TRBJ2-3,TRBV20-1,NA,CSARDPLAGGQIDTDTQYF
TRBJ1-1,TRBV27,NA,CASSFLYRGLEGTEAFF